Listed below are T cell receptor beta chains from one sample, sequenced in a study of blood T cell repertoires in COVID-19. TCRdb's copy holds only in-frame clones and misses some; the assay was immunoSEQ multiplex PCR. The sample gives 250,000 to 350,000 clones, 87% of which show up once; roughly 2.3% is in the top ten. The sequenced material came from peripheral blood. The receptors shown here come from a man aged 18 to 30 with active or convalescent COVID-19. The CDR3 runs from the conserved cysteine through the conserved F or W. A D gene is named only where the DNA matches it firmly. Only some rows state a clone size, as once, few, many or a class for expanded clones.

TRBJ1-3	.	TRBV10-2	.	CASSETQGLGNTIYF	TGCGCCAGCAGTGAGACGCAGGGTTTGGGAAACACCATATATTTT
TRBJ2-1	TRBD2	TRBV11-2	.	CASSLSLAGGPGEQFF	TGTGCCAGCAGCTTAAGTCTAGCGGGAGGGCCGGGTGAGCAGTTCTTC
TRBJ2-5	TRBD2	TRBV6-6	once	CASSYSGLAGVETQYF	TGTGCCAGCAGTTACTCCGGACTAGCGGGCGTCGAGACCCAGTACTTC
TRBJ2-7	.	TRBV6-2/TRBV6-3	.	CASSYVGLGDEQYF	TGTGCCAGCAGTTACGTGGGGCTCGGCGACGAGCAGTACTTC
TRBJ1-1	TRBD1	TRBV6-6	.	CASSSPGTGDTEAFF	TGTGCCAGCAGTTCCCCTGGGACAGGCGACACTGAAGCTTTCTTT
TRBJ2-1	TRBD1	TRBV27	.	CASSLGTGGNEQFF	TGTGCCAGCAGTTTAGGGACAGGGGGCAATGAGCAGTTCTTC
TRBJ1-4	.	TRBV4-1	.	CASSQLQGANEKLFF	TGCGCCAGCAGCCAACTACAGGGTGCTAATGAAAAACTGTTTTTT
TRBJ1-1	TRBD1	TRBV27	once	CASTGGWVTEAFF	TGTGCCAGCACAGGGGGCTGGGTCACTGAAGCTTTCTTT
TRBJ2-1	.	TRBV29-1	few	CSGTLPSLHVQFF	TGCAGCGGAACCCTCCCCTCCTTACACGTGCAGTTCTTC
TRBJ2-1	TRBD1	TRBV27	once	CASSNRQGIIANEQFF	TGTGCCAGCAGTAACCGACAGGGAATCATCGCCAATGAGCAGTTCTTC
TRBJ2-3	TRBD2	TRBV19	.	CASSIVGAGGPDTQYF	TGTGCCAGTAGTATAGTTGGCGCGGGAGGGCCAGATACGCAGTATTTT
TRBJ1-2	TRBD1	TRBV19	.	CASSIVGQSNYGYTF	TGTGCCAGTAGTATAGTGGGACAGAGCAACTATGGCTACACCTTC